This T cell receptor beta chain came from a study of blood T cell repertoires in COVID-19. Turning to the study itself: T cells, B-cell-depleted T cells, or PBMCs supplied cDNA or gDNA.

Sequenced by immunoSEQ multiplex PCR; TCRdb stores in-frame clones only, minus some. There are under 250,000 clones in the sample; 84% occur only once, and 1.5% to 1.7% lies in the top ten. Germline loops: CDR1 SEHNR, CDR2 FQNEAQ (reference sequence). The CDR3 is 16 residues long. Trimming took 0 bases from V and 4 from J, leaving 15 bases between them. The source is a woman aged 40 to 50 who had recovered from COVID-19. The chain recombines TRBV7-9 with TRBJ1-1, with D unresolved. The sequencing input was peripheral blood. This CDR3 is CASSLALGGEGTEAFF. The CDR3 DNA follows: TGTGCCAGCAGCTTAGCGCTGGGAGGAGAGGGCACTGAAGCTTTCTTT.